This TCR beta chain was sequenced during a study of blood T cell repertoires in COVID-19. The wider study: T cells, B-cell-depleted T cells, or PBMCs provided the cDNA or gDNA that served as material.

The protocol was immunoSEQ multiplex PCR, while the TCRdb copy is restricted to in-frame clones and leaves out a portion. The sample lists around 90,000 clones; 80% to 90% were seen once. J gave up 0 bases and V 4 bases, and 9 bases lay outside the gene matches. This CDR3 comprises 16 residues. Germline lookup yields CDR1 SGHKS and CDR2 YYEKEE (reference sequence). The sample taken for sequencing was peripheral blood. The genes are TRBV5-5 and TRBJ1-1, with 7 bases matching TRBD1. The sequence derives from a human donor in a cohort sampled during active COVID-19. This CDR3 is CASSPRGPLMNTEAFF. CDR3 coding DNA: TGTGCCAGCAGCCCGAGGGGGCCCCTCATGAACACTGAAGCTTTCTTT.